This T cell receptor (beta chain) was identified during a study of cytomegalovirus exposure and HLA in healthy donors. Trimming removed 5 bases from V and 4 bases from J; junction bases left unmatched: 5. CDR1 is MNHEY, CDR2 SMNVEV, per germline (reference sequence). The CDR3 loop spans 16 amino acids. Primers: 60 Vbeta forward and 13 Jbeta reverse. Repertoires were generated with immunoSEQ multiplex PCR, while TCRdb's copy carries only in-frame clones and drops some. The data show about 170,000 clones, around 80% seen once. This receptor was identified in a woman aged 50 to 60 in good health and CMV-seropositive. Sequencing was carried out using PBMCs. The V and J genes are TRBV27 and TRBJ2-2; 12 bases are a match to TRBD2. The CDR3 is CASSTGLAGRTGELFF. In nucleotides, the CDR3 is TGTGCCAGCAGTACCGGACTAGCGGGACGCACCGGGGAGCTGTTTTTT.